This T cell receptor beta chain was found in a study of blood T cell repertoires in COVID-19 (dated by TCRdb to 2018 to 2020). Regarding the study in general: Samples from collaborators originated in the United States, Italy and Spain and spanned both the acute and convalescent phases of COVID-19. Where available, HLA class I and class II types were taken from metadata supplied by the sample provider and were not determined by assay-based typing. Sample metadata almost always included a de-identified subject ID, COVID-19 status, age in years and sex. The repertoires were made available in a free public database intended to serve as a resource for research on the immune response to SARS-CoV-2. Subjects who had been exposed to COVID-19, were actively infected with it, or had recovered from it provided the deeply sampled blood TCRbeta repertoires that made up the dataset. Samples were obtained from the ongoing ImmuneRACE study (first 160 participants) and from about 1,300 subjects provided by 6 global collaborators. The prospective study material was composed of cDNA or gDNA derived from T cells, B-cell-depleted T cells, or PBMCs. What the authors observed across the whole study: How much clinical and demographic metadata was included differed by source and by participant, and the metadata was provided uncurated.

Details on this clone: This clone's antigen is unknown. Per-base quality was not reported, and no clone a single base away is much larger than it.

Each collaborating institution followed its own protocols to collect whole blood in K2EDTA tubes. For TCRbeta analysis, collaborators shipped samples as frozen whole blood, isolated PBMCs, or DNA extracted from either of those sample types. TCRbeta CDR3 regions were amplified from genomic DNA using the immunoSEQ Assay, a bias-controlled multiplex PCR. Per the original workflow: Nucleated cell counts per sample were estimated from amplification of reference gene primers within the assay. To quantify the absolute abundance of each unique TCRbeta CDR3 rearrangement, sequence reads were collapsed and filtered. For each sample, productive Simpson clonality was calculated as the square root of Simpson's diversity index across productive rearrangements. The source is immuneACCESS, and TCRdb retained only in-frame sequences with V and J called. Part of the clones is not carried over; for the studies checked, unresolved V genes explain less than half of this, and the remainder is unexplained. That table gives V, J and clone size, and the DNA gave D and trimming. The table for this sample lists over 250,000 clones; 89% of them were counted only once. Approximately 2% of the sample is taken by the ten largest.

The receptor was isolated from a man in his fifties or sixties with acute or convalescent COVID-19. What was sequenced was peripheral blood.

CDR3 protein: CASSPGAGDSRETQYF. The DNA reads as follows: TGTGCCAGCAGCCCAGGGGCTGGGGACAGCCGCGAGACCCAGTACTTC. The chain links TRBV11-2 with TRBJ2-5; TRBD1 matches 7 bases in the middle. After removal of 5 bases from V and 5 bases from J, the junction retains 14 bases not matched to a gene. Looking up the germline V gene yields CDR1 SGHAT and CDR2 FQNNGV. The CDR3, from cysteine to phenylalanine, totals 16 residues. Just the 48-base CDR3 DNA is kept, in frame starting at base 1.